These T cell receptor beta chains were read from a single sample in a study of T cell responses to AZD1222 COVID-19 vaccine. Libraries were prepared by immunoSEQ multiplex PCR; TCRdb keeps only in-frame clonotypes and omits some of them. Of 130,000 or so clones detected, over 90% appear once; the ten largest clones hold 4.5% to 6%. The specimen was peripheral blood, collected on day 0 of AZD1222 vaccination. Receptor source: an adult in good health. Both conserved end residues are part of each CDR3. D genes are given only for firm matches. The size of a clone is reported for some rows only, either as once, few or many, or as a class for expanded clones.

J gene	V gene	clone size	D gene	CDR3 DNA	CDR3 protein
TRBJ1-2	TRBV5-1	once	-	TGCGCCAGCAGCTTGGAACCCACGCAGGTTGGCTACACCTTC	CASSLEPTQVGYTF
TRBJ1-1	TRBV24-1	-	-	TGTGCCACGGGCGGGGCAGGGGTTAATCGGACTGAAGCTTTCTTT	CATGGAGVNRTEAFF
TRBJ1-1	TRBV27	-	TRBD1	TGTGCCAGCAGTGTGGACAGGTATTTAAGTGAAGCTTTCTTT	CASSVDRYLSEAFF
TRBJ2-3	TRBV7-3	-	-	TGTGCCAGCAGCTTAATCGGGACATTAGGAGATACGCAGTATTTT	CASSLIGTLGDTQYF
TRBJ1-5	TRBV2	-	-	TGTGCCAGCAGTGAATACCCGGGGGCCGGTCAGCCCCAGCATTTT	CASSEYPGAGQPQHF
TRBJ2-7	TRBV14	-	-	TGTGCCAGCAGCCAAGATATGACAGATACCTACGAGCAGTACTTC	CASSQDMTDTYEQYF
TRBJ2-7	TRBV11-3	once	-	TGTGCCAGCAGCGCCGTAGGGGGAAACGAGCAGTACTTC	CASSAVGGNEQYF
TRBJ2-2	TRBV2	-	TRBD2	TGTGCCAGTAGCGGGGAAACCGGGGAGCTGTTTTTT	CASSGETGELFF
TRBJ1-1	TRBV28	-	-	TGTGCCAGCCTTCGCATCCCAGACAGGAACACTGAAGCTTTCTTT	CASLRIPDRNTEAFF
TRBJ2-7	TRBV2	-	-	TGTGCCAGCAGTGAAGGGCTTGAGGTCCTCAACGTCTACGAGCAGTACTTC	CASSEGLEVLNVYEQYF
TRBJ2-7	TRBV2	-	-	TGTGCCAGCAACCCTCGACTAGAATACGAGCAGTACTTC	CASNPRLEYEQYF
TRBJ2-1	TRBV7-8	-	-	TGTGCCAGCAGCTTACGGGTCGCGGGACAAAGCTCCTACAATGAGCAGTTCTTC	CASSLRVAGQSSYNEQFF
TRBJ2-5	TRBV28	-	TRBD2	TGTGCCACCGCTAGCGGGAGTATGGAGACCCAGTACTTC	CATASGSMETQYF
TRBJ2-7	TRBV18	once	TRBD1	TGTGCCAGCTCACCGTCCTCCGGGACAGGGGATTACGAGCAGTACTTC	CASSPSSGTGDYEQYF
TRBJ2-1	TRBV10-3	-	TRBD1	TGTGCCATCAGTAAGACAGGGGCCTCCAGCTCCTACAATGAGCAGTTCTTC	CAISKTGASSSYNEQFF
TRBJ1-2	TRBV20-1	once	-	TGCAGTGCTAGTCGACATGGGACCGGTGGCTACACCTTC	CSASRHGTGGYTF